Here is one TCR beta chain with its context. This entry belongs to a study of blood T cell repertoires in COVID-19. On the study more broadly: Acute and convalescent COVID-19 samples came from the United States, Italy and Spain. T cells, B-cell-depleted T cells, or PBMCs supplied cDNA or gDNA.

Seattle participants joined during active infection and were tracked over time. This CDR3 spans 18 amino acids. V gave up 2 bases and J gave up 9 bases; unmatched junction bases: 19. Per germline, CDR1 SGHKS and CDR2 YYEKEE (reference sequence). As originally analysed: Scientists estimated how many nucleated cells there were by amplifying reference gene primers. Only in-frame clones appear in the TCRdb table, and some are missing; sequencing was by immunoSEQ multiplex PCR. The D gene and trimming were derived from the DNA, and the V and J assignments and clone size from that table. Among hundreds of thousands of clones listed, 80% to 90% were seen once.

The chain is built from TRBV5-5 and TRBJ1-5, with 8 bases aligning to TRBD1. The clonotype was recovered from a man younger than 35 with COVID-19, enrolled during active disease. The sample taken for sequencing was peripheral blood. CDR3 in amino acids: CASSFTAGGADLLGPQHF. The DNA of the CDR3 is TGTGCCAGCAGCTTTACCGCAGGGGGCGCAGACTTGTTGGGGCCCCAGCATTTT.